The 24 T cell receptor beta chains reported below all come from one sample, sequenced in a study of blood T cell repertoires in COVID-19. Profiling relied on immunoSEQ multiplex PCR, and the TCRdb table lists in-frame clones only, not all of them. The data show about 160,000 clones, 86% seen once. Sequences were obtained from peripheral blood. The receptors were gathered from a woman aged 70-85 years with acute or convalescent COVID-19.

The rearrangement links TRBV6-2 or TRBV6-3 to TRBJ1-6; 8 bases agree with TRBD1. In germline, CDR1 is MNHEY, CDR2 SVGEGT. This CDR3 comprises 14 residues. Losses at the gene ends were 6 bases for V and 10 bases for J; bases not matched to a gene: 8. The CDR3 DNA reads TGTGCCAGCAGCCGCGGACAGGGACACTCACCCCTCCACTTT. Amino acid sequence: CASSRGQGHSPLHF.

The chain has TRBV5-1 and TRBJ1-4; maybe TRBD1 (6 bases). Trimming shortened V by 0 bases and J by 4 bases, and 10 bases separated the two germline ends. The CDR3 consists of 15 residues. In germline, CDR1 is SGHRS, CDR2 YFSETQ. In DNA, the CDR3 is TGCGCCAGCAGCTTGGTCCAGGGGCGTAATGAAAAACTGTTTTTT. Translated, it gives CASSLVQGRNEKLFF.

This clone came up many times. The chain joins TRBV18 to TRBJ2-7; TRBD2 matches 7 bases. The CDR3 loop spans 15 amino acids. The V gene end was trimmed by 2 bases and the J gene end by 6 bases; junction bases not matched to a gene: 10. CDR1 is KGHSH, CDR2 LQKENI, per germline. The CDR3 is CASSPDGRTTGEQYF. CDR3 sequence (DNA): TGTGCCAGCTCACCAGACGGGAGGACGACTGGCGAGCAGTACTTC.

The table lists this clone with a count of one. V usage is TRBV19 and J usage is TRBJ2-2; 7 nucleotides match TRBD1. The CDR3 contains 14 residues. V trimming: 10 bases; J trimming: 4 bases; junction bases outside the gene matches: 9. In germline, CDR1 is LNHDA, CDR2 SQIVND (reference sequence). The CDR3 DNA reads TGTGCCACCCGACAGGGTGGGTCCACCGGGGAGCTGTTTTTT. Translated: CATRQGGSTGELFF.

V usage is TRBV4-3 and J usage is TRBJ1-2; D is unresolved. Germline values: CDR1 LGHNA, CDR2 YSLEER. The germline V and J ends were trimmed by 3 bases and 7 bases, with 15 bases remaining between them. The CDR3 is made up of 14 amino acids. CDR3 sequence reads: CASSQSRRNGGYTF. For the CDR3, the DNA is TGCGCCAGCAGCCAGTCACGGAGGAATGGTGGCTACACCTTC.

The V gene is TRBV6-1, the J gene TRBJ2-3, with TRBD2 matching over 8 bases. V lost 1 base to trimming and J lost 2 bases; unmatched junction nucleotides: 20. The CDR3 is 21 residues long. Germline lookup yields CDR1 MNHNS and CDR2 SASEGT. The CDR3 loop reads CASSEGFEREIPQLNTDTQYF. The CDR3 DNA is TGTGCCAGCAGTGAAGGTTTCGAGCGGGAGATCCCCCAGCTAAACACAGATACGCAGTATTTT.

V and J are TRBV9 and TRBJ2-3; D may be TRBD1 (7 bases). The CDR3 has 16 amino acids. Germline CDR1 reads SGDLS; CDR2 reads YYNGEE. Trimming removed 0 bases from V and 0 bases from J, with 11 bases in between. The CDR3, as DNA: TGTGCCAGCAGCGTAGCAGGGGGAGGTAGCACAGATACGCAGTATTTT. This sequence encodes CASSVAGGGSTDTQYF.

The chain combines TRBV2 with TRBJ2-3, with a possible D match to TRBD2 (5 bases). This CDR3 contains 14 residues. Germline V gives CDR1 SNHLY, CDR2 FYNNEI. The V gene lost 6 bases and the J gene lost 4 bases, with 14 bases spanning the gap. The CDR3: CASRPGRAADTQYF. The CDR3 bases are TGTGCCAGCAGGCCGGGCAGAGCGGCAGATACGCAGTATTTT.

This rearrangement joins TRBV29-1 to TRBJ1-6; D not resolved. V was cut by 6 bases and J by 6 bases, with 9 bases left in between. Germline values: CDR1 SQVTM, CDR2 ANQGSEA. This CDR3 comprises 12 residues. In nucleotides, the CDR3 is TGCAGCGTCGCGAATGGTAATTCACCCCTCCACTTT. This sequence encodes CSVANGNSPLHF. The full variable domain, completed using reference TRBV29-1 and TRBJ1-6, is SAVISQKPSRDICQRGTSLTIQCQVDSQVTMMFWYRQQPGQSLTLIATANQGSEATYESGFVIDKFPISRPNLTFSTLTVSNMSPEDSSIYLCSVANGNSPLHFGNGTRLTVT.

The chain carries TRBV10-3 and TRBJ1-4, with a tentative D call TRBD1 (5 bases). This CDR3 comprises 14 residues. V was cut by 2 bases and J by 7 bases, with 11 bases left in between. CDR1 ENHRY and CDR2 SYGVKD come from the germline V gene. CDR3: CAISETRDSEKLFF. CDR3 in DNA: TGTGCCATCAGTGAGACCAGGGATAGTGAAAAACTGTTTTTT.

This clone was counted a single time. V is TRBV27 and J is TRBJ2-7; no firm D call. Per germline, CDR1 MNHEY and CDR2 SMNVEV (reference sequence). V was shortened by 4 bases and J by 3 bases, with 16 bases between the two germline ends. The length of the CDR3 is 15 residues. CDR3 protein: CASSSFQARVYEQYF. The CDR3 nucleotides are TGTGCCAGCAGTTCCTTCCAGGCGAGAGTCTACGAGCAGTACTTC.

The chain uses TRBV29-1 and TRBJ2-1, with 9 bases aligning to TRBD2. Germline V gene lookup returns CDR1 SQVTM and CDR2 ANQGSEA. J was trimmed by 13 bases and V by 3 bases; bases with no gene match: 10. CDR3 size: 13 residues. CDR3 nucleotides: TGCAGCGTTGATAAGACTAGCGGACAACGTCAGTTCTTC. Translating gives CSVDKTSGQRQFF.

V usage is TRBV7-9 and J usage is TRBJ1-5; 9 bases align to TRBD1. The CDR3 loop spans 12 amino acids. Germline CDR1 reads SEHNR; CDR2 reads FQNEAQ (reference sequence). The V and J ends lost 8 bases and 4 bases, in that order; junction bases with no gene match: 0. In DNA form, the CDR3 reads TGTGCCAGCGGGACAGGGAATCAGCCCCAGCATTTT. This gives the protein CASGTGNQPQHF.

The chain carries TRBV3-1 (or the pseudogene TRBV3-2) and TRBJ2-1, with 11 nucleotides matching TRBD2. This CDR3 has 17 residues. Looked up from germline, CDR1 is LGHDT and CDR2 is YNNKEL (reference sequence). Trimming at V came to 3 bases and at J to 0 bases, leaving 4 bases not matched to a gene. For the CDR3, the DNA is TGTGCCAGCAGCCAGGAGCTAGCGGGAGGCTCCTACAATGAGCAGTTCTTC. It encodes CASSQELAGGSYNEQFF.

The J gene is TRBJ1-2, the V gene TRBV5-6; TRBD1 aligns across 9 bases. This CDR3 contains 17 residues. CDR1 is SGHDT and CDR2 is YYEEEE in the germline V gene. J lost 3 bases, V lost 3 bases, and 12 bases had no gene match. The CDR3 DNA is TGTGCCAGCAGCTCGAGCCGGGACAGGGTTTTCGACTATGGCTACACCTTC. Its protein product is CASSSSRDRVFDYGYTF.

The CDR3 is CASTPGVQGYTF. The CDR3 DNA follows: TGTGCCAGCACCCCAGGGGTTCAGGGCTACACCTTC. The V call is TRBV6-6, the J call TRBJ1-2; D is perhaps TRBD1 (6 bases). The length of the CDR3 is 12 residues. V was pared by 7 bases and J by 8 bases, with 14 bases between. Per germline, CDR1 MNHNY and CDR2 SVGAGI (reference sequence).

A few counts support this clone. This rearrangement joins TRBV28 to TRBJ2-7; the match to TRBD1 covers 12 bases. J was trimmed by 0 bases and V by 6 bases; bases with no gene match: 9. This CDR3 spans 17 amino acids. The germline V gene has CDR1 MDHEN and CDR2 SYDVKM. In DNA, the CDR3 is TGTGCCAGCAGGATAGTATGGGGACAGGGGGCCTCCTACGAGCAGTACTTC. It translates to CASRIVWGQGASYEQYF.

CDR3 sequence: CASSWGQGPGELFF. As DNA, the CDR3 is TGTGCCAGTAGTTGGGGACAGGGTCCCGGGGAGCTGTTTTTT. This chain joins TRBV19 and TRBJ2-2, with 9 bases that match TRBD1. The junction had 4 bases not matched to a gene; V was cut back by 5 bases and J by 6 bases. Germline CDR1 reads LNHDA; CDR2 reads SQIVND (reference sequence). CDR3 length: 14 residues.

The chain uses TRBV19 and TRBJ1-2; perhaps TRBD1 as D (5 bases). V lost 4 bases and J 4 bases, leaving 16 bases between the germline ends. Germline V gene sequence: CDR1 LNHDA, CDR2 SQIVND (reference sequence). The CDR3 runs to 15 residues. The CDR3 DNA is TGTGCCAGTAGTAGTCAGGGAATTACGCCCTATGGCTACACCTTC. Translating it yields CASSSQGITPYGYTF.

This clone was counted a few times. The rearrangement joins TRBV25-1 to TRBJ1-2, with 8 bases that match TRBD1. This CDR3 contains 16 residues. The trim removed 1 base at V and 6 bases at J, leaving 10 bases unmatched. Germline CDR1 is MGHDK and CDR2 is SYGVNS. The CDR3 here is CASSELVTGGKNGYTF. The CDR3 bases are TGTGCCAGCAGTGAATTGGTTACAGGGGGTAAGAATGGCTACACCTTC.

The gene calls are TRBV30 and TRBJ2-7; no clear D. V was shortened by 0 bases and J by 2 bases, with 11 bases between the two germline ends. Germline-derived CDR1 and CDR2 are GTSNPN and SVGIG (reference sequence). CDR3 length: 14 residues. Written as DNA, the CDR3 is TGTGCCTGGAGTGTACTCGGCAGGACCTACGAGCAGTACTTC. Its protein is CAWSVLGRTYEQYF.

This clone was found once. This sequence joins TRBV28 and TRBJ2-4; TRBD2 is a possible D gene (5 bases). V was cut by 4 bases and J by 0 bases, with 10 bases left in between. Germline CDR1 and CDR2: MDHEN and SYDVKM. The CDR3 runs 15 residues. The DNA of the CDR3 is TGTGCCAGCAGTTCCGCCGGGGTAGCCAAAAACATTCAGTACTTC. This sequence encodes CASSSAGVAKNIQYF. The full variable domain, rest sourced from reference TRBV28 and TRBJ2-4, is DVKVTQSSRYLVKRTGEKVFLECVQDMDHENMFWYRQDPGLGLRLIYFSYDVKMKEKGDIPEGYSVSREKKERFSLILESASTNQTSMYLCASSSAGVAKNIQYFGAGTRLSVL.

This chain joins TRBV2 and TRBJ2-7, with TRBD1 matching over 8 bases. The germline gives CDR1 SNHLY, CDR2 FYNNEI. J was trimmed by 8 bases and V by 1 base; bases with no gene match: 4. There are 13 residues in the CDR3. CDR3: CASSEGGTGQQYF. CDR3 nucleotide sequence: TGTGCCAGCAGTGAAGGGGGGACAGGTCAGCAGTACTTC.

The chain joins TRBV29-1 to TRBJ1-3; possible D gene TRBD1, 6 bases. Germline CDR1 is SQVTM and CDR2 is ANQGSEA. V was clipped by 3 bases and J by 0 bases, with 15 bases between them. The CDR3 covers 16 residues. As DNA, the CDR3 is TGCAGCGTTGAGGATAGGGACACTTACTCTGGAAACACCATATATTTT. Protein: CSVEDRDTYSGNTIYF.